The entry below describes one T cell receptor beta chain. Its antigen is unknown. The data were taken from a study of T cell responses to AZD1222 COVID-19 vaccine. Findings and caveats of the study: Spike-specific TCR breadth and depth went up after people got two AZD1222 doses. The span of vaccine-associated CD4 TCRs extended across spike, with dominance at 160-218 and 743-854.

Profiled with immunoSEQ multiplex PCR; TCRdb holds only in-frame clones, not every one. Of roughly 120,000 clones detected, more than 75% appear once; the ten largest clones hold approximately 3.5%. There are 16 residues in the CDR3. V lost 2 bases and J 6 bases, leaving 17 bases between the germline ends. Germline V gives CDR1 ENHRY, CDR2 SYGVKD. Sequenced material: peripheral blood, taken 28 days after the second AZD1222 dose. The clonotype was recovered from an adult who received the AZD1222 COVID-19 vaccine. The chain combines TRBV10-3 with TRBJ1-5; D remains ambiguous. The CDR3 DNA reads TGTGCCATCAGTGAGATCAACCCGTCAGGAGGTCAGCCCCAGCATTTT. This sequence encodes CAISEINPSGGQPQHF.